These T cell receptor beta chains were read from a single sample in a study of T cells in Graves' hyperthyroidism and ophthalmopathy. Each CDR3 protein is one row after TCRdb ran MiXCR on the multiplex PCR reads. This sample has about 760,000 distinct CDR3 sequences, with approximately 36% found just once. The source material was blood. The receptors here all came from a woman in her thirties or forties with Graves' hyperthyroidism. Each CDR3 is given with its conserved first and last residue. A D gene is named only where the DNA matches it firmly. Rows give clone size only sometimes, using once, few, many, or a class for an expanded clone.

v_call: TRBV6-2/TRBV6-3; clone_size: .; d_call: .; j_call: TRBJ1-1; cdr3_aa: CASRVGTLTEAFF; cdr3_nt: TGTGCCAGCAGAGTGGGGACTCTCACTGAAGCTTTCTTT
v_call: TRBV7-8; clone_size: many; d_call: .; j_call: TRBJ1-2; cdr3_aa: CASSPLGEDLYGYTF; cdr3_nt: TGTGCCAGCAGCCCACTAGGAGAGGATCTCTATGGCTACACCTTC
v_call: TRBV29-1; clone_size: .; d_call: .; j_call: TRBJ1-2; cdr3_aa: CSFAGSGYTF; cdr3_nt: TGCAGCTTTGCAGGGAGTGGCTACACCTTC
v_call: TRBV4-3; clone_size: .; d_call: TRBD1; j_call: TRBJ1-1; cdr3_aa: CASSQDQSGGMNTEAFF; cdr3_nt: TGCGCCAGCAGCCAAGATCAGTCAGGGGGAATGAACACTGAAGCTTTCTTT
v_call: TRBV4-1; clone_size: many; d_call: .; j_call: TRBJ1-6; cdr3_aa: CASSQGEPLHF; cdr3_nt: TGCGCCAGCAGCCAAGGCGAGCCCCTCCACTTT
v_call: TRBV15; clone_size: .; d_call: .; j_call: TRBJ2-5; cdr3_aa: CATSSDYQETQYF; cdr3_nt: TGTGCCACCAGCAGTGACTACCAAGAGACCCAGTACTTC
v_call: TRBV5-4; clone_size: .; d_call: .; j_call: TRBJ1-1; cdr3_aa: CASSLGAHVAFF; cdr3_nt: TGTGCCAGCAGCTTGGGGGCCCACGTAGCTTTCTTT
v_call: TRBV20-1; clone_size: .; d_call: TRBD2; j_call: TRBJ2-5; cdr3_aa: CSARDLGLAGKETQYF; cdr3_nt: TGCAGTGCTAGAGATTTGGGGTTAGCGGGGAAAGAGACCCAGTACTTC
v_call: TRBV20-1; clone_size: few; d_call: .; j_call: TRBJ1-1; cdr3_aa: CSAGPPWRSNTEAFF; cdr3_nt: TGCAGTGCTGGTCCACCGTGGAGGTCGAACACTGAAGCTTTCTTT
v_call: TRBV4-3; clone_size: many; d_call: .; j_call: TRBJ2-7; cdr3_aa: CASSLTTESYEQYF; cdr3_nt: TGCGCCAGCAGCCTCACGACCGAGTCCTACGAGCAGTACTTC
v_call: TRBV7-9; clone_size: many; d_call: .; j_call: TRBJ1-2; cdr3_aa: CASSSNGYTF; cdr3_nt: TGTGCCAGCAGCTCGAATGGCTACACCTTC
v_call: TRBV28; clone_size: few; d_call: .; j_call: TRBJ1-2; cdr3_aa: CASSTGTVSYTF; cdr3_nt: TGTGCCAGCAGTACAGGGACTGTAAGCTACACCTTC
v_call: TRBV20-1; clone_size: few; d_call: TRBD1; j_call: TRBJ2-7; cdr3_aa: CSGRTGHLEQYF; cdr3_nt: TGCAGTGGACGGACAGGGCATCTCGAGCAGTACTTC
v_call: TRBV7-9; clone_size: many; d_call: TRBD2; j_call: TRBJ2-7; cdr3_aa: CASSMGLAFAAF; cdr3_nt: TGTGCCAGCAGCATGGGACTAGCTTTTGCCGCTTTC
v_call: TRBV20-1; clone_size: many; d_call: .; j_call: TRBJ1-5; cdr3_aa: CSARDPNQPQHF; cdr3_nt: TGCAGTGCCAGGGACCCAAATCAGCCCCAGCATTTT
v_call: TRBV4-1; clone_size: .; d_call: TRBD2; j_call: TRBJ2-5; cdr3_aa: CASSQESPSGKETQYF; cdr3_nt: TGCGCCAGCAGCCAAGAATCCCCTAGCGGTAAAGAGACCCAGTACTTC
v_call: TRBV7-8; clone_size: .; d_call: TRBD1; j_call: TRBJ2-6; cdr3_aa: CASSPRTGTSGANVLTF; cdr3_nt: TGTGCCAGCAGCCCCAGGACAGGCACGTCTGGGGCCAACGTCCTGACTTTC
v_call: TRBV7-2; clone_size: .; d_call: .; j_call: TRBJ1-5; cdr3_aa: CASSLGGSTAQHF; cdr3_nt: TGTGCCAGCAGCTTAGGTGGCTCCACGGCCCAGCATTTT
v_call: TRBV2; clone_size: .; d_call: TRBD1; j_call: TRBJ1-2; cdr3_aa: CASSEGSAGGVGYTF; cdr3_nt: TGTGCCAGCAGTGAAGGGTCGGCAGGGGGTGTTGGCTACACCTTC
v_call: TRBV18; clone_size: .; d_call: TRBD1; j_call: TRBJ1-5; cdr3_aa: CASSLGQGAHQPQHF; cdr3_nt: TGTGCCAGCTCACTGGGACAGGGGGCGCATCAGCCCCAGCATTTT
v_call: TRBV9; clone_size: .; d_call: TRBD1; j_call: TRBJ2-7; cdr3_aa: CASSQAPTGPHEQYF; cdr3_nt: TGTGCCAGCAGCCAAGCTCCGACAGGGCCCCACGAGCAGTACTTC
v_call: TRBV20-1; clone_size: .; d_call: .; j_call: TRBJ2-2; cdr3_aa: CSAYQGELFF; cdr3_nt: TGCAGTGCTTATCAGGGGGAGCTGTTTTTT
v_call: TRBV29-1; clone_size: .; d_call: .; j_call: TRBJ1-5; cdr3_aa: CSLEGRADQPQHF; cdr3_nt: TGCAGCTTGGAAGGCAGGGCCGATCAGCCCCAGCATTTT
v_call: TRBV7-9; clone_size: many; d_call: .; j_call: TRBJ2-7; cdr3_aa: CASSLFGGTYEQYF; cdr3_nt: TGTGCCAGCAGCCTGTTCGGGGGAACCTACGAGCAGTACTTC
v_call: TRBV19; clone_size: .; d_call: TRBD2; j_call: TRBJ2-5; cdr3_aa: CASSIRSGSGETQYF; cdr3_nt: TGTGCCAGTAGTATACGCAGCGGGAGTGGGGAGACCCAGTACTTC
v_call: TRBV20-1; clone_size: many; d_call: .; j_call: TRBJ1-2; cdr3_aa: CSAPGHSTF; cdr3_nt: TGCAGTGCCCCGGGACATTCCACCTTC
v_call: TRBV2; clone_size: few; d_call: TRBD2; j_call: TRBJ2-7; cdr3_aa: CASMRTSGLYEQYF; cdr3_nt: TGTGCCAGCATGAGGACTAGCGGACTCTACGAGCAGTACTTC
v_call: TRBV19; clone_size: many; d_call: TRBD1; j_call: TRBJ1-5; cdr3_aa: CASSSTGQGPPQHF; cdr3_nt: TGTGCCAGTAGCTCAACTGGACAGGGCCCGCCCCAGCATTTT
v_call: TRBV2; clone_size: many; d_call: .; j_call: TRBJ1-2; cdr3_aa: CASSGREDDGYTF; cdr3_nt: TGTGCCAGCAGTGGGCGCGAGGACGATGGCTACACCTTC
v_call: TRBV6-5; clone_size: few; d_call: .; j_call: TRBJ2-7; cdr3_aa: CASSYVQGSYEQYF; cdr3_nt: TGTGCCAGCAGTTACGTACAGGGATCCTACGAGCAGTACTTC